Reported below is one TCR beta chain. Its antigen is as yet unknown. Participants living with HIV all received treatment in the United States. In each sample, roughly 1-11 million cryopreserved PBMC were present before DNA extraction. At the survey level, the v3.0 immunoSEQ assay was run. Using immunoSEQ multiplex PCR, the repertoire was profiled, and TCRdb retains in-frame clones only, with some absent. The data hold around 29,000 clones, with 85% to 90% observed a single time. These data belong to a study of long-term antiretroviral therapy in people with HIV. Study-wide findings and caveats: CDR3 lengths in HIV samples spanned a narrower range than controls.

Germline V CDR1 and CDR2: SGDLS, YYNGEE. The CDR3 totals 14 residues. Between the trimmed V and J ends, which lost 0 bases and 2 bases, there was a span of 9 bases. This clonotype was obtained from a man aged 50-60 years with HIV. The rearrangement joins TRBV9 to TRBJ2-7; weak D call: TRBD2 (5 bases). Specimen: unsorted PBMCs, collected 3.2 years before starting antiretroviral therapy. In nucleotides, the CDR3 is TGTGCCAGCAGCGTAGAGAGGGCTCCCTACGAGCAGTACTTC. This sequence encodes CASSVERAPYEQYF.